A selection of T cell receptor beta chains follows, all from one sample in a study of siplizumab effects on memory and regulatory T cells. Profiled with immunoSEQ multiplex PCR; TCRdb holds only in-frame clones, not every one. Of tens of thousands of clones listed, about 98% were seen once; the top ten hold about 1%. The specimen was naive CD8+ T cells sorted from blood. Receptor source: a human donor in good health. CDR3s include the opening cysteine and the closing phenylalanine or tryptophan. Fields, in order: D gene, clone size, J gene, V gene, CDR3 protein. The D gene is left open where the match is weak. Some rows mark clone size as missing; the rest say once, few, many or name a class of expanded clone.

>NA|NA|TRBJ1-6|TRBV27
CASNMANRHSPLHF
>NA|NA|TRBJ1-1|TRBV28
CASSPNRAGAFF
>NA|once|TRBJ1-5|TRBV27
CASSRAGSNQPQHF
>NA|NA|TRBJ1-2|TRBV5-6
CASSLAGGWYGYTF
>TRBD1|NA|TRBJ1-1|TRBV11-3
CASSTTQGPEAFF
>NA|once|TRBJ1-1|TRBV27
CASSFGQGGMNTEAFF
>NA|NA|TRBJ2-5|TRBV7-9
CASSPQRMTIQETQYF
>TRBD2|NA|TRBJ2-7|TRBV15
CATSGGLAGGEQYF
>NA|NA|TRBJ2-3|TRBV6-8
CASTNTDTQYF
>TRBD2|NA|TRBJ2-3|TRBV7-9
CASSLESVAGDSTDTQYF
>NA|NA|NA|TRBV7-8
CASSLQILGYEQYF
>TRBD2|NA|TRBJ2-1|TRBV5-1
CASSVGGRLDEQFF
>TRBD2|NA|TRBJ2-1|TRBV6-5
CASSYGSGGYNEQFF
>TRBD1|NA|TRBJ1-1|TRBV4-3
CASSQATGDTEAFF
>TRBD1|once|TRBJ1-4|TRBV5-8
CASAIRQGGEKLFF
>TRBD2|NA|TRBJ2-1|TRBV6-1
CASMRLAGGRDEQFF
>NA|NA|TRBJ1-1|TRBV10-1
CASSELGTEAFF
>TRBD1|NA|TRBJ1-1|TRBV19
CASSEDRVNTEAFF
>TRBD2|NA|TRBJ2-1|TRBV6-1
CASREGLGYNEQFF
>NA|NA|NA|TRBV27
CASSLGTGIDEQYF
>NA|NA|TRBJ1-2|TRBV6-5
CASSYEVEAGNGYTF
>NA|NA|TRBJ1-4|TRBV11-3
CASSTTGVTNEKLFF
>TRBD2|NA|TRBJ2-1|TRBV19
CASSTLGLAGSTEQFF
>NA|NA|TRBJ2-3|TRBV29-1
CSVVSTSTNTQYF
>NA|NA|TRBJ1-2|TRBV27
CATKTTPTNYGYTF
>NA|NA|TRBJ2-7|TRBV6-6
CASTQGYEQYF
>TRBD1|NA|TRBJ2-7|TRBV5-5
CASSAHSGTEDDYEQYF
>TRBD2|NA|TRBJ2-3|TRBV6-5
CASIAGGGDTQYF